The present TCR beta chain was sequenced within a study of blood T cells in healthy people across ages. The CDR3 runs to 15 residues. V shed 6 bases and J shed 5 bases, with 19 bases lying between them. Germline loops: CDR1 MDHEN, CDR2 SYDVKM. This clonotype was counted only a few times. Combining a sample-barcoded 5' primer with a J-beta primer mix, a second PCR ran for about 7 to 11 cycles. TCRdb independently ran MiXCR on the 5' RACE reads; one entry per CDR3 protein. Of about 1.4 million distinct CDR3 sequences detected, approximately 60% appear once; the ten largest clones hold about 6.3%. The sample consisted of blood. This rearrangement joins TRBV28 to TRBJ1-1, with D perhaps TRBD1 (5 bases). The sequence derives from a man aged 18 to 35 in good health. The CDR3 protein is CASSESPPGGTEAFF. The CDR3 DNA sequence: TGTGCCAGCAGCGAGTCCCCCCCGGGGGGGACTGAAGCTTTCTTT.